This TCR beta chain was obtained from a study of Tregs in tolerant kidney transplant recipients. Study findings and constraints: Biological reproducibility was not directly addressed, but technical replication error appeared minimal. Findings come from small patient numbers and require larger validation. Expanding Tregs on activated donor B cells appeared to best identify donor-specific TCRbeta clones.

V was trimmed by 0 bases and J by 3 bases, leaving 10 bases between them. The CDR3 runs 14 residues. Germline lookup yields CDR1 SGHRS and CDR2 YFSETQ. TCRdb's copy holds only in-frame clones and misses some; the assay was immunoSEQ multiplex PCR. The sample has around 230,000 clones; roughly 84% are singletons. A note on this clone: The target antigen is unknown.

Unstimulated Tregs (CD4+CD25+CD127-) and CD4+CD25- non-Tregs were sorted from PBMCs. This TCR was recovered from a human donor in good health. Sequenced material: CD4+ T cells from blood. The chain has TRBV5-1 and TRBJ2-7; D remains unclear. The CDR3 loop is CASSLDTRGYEQYF. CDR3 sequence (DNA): TGCGCCAGCAGCTTGGACACTCGAGGCTACGAGCAGTACTTC.